The clone carrying this T cell receptor (beta chain) showed up just a few times. The data stem from a study of blood T cell repertoires in COVID-19. Study overall: COVID-19 samples from acute and convalescent phases originated in the United States, Italy and Spain. T cells, B-cell-depleted T cells, or PBMCs supplied cDNA or gDNA.

Sequencing was performed with immunoSEQ multiplex PCR; in TCRdb, only in-frame clones are kept and a portion is missing. The table includes 200,000 to 300,000 clones, around 88% detected once. With V trimmed by 3 bases and J by 7 bases, 9 bases remained unmatched. The CDR3 consists of 15 residues. Germline V lookup: CDR1 SGHTA, CDR2 FQGNSA. This receptor was obtained from a woman in her thirties or forties with acute COVID-19. The source material was PBMCs or T cells enriched from blood (not recorded which). The chain is built from TRBV7-2 and TRBJ1-2; 9 bases map to TRBD1. The CDR3 spells CASSFGTGILGGYTF. The DNA for the CDR3 is TGTGCCAGCAGCTTCGGGACAGGGATATTGGGTGGCTACACCTTC. The whole variable domain, filled in from reference TRBV7-2 and TRBJ1-2, reads GAGVSQSPSNKVTEKGKDVELRCDPISGHTALYWYRQSLGQGLEFLIYFQGNSAPDKSGLPSDRFSAERTGGSVSTLTIQRTQQEDSAVYLCASSFGTGILGGYTFGSGTRLTVV.